Reported below is one T cell receptor beta chain. The sample has other DNA sequences that encode this CDR3 too. Germline-derived CDR1 and CDR2 are SGHRS and YFSETQ. This CDR3 contains 14 residues. V lost 3 bases and J lost 4, with 13 bases in between. In the authors' methods: Using reference gene primer amplification, nucleated cell counts were estimated. Some clones are missing from TCRdb's copy, which holds only in-frame ones; the method was immunoSEQ multiplex PCR. V and J calls and clone size are those listed in that table; D and trimming were worked out from the DNA. Here the sample spans around 170,000 clones, around 84% being singletons. This record belongs to a study of blood T cell repertoires in COVID-19. Turning to the study itself: The study drew acute and convalescent COVID-19 samples from the United States, Italy and Spain. Sources were T cells, B-cell-depleted T cells, or PBMCs; the material itself was cDNA or gDNA.

The receptor was derived from a man aged 45 to 65 with active or convalescent COVID-19. The source material was peripheral blood. The rearrangement links TRBV5-1 to TRBJ2-5; D possibly corresponds to TRBD2 (6 bases). In DNA, the CDR3 is TGCGCCAGCAGCTCCCAGGGAGGAGGAGAGACCCAGTACTTC. Its protein is CASSSQGGGETQYF.